These T cell receptor beta chains were read from a single sample in a study of blood T cell repertoires in COVID-19. Sequencing was performed with immunoSEQ multiplex PCR; in TCRdb, only in-frame clones are kept and a portion is missing. The sample consists of around 100,000 clones, less than 90% of them appearing once. The sequencing sample was made of peripheral blood. These receptors were obtained from a human donor in a cohort sampled during active COVID-19. Each CDR3 is given with its conserved first and last residue. D genes are given only for firm matches. Expanded clones get a size class; other rows say once, few or many, or leave the size out.

CASALNPADFYEQYF	TGTGCCAGCGCATTAAACCCCGCGGACTTCTACGAGCAGTACTTC	TRBJ2-7	-	TRBV11-1	once
CASSLTGGQNTEAFF	TGTGCCAGCAGCTTGACAGGGGGCCAGAACACTGAAGCTTTCTTT	TRBJ1-1	TRBD1	TRBV7-2	-
CASSAILNTEAFF	TGTGCCAGTAGTGCGATTTTGAACACTGAAGCTTTCTTT	TRBJ1-1	-	TRBV19	-
CASSPRALFGGEQYF	TGTGCCAGCAGCCCCCGGGCCCTTTTCGGGGGCGAGCAGTACTTC	TRBJ2-7	-	TRBV11-2	-
CASSQDRVAQFF	TGTGCCAGCAGTCAAGACAGGGTTGCGCAGTTCTTC	TRBJ2-1	TRBD1	TRBV6-2/TRBV6-3	-
CASSTSTNEKLFF	TGTGCCAGCAGTACATCAACTAATGAAAAACTGTTTTTT	TRBJ1-4	-	TRBV28	once
CASKIRDRANTGELFF	TGTGCCAGCAAAATCCGGGACAGAGCTAACACCGGGGAGCTGTTTTTT	TRBJ2-2	TRBD1	TRBV9	-
CASSLTLEAGEQFF	TGTGCCAGCAGCTTAACGTTAGAGGCCGGAGAGCAGTTCTTC	TRBJ2-1	-	TRBV7-3	-
CASGLPRQGDEQYF	TGTGCTAGTGGTTTGCCCCGCCAGGGCGACGAGCAGTACTTC	TRBJ2-7	-	TRBV12-5	few
CASNRQGYEQYF	TGTGCCAGCAACCGACAAGGCTACGAGCAGTACTTC	TRBJ2-7	-	TRBV2	-
CASSVGAGGPMDTQYF	TGTGCCAGCAGCGTAGGGGCGGGGGGGCCGATGGATACGCAGTATTTT	TRBJ2-3	TRBD2	TRBV9	once
CASSRGEGREQYF	TGTGCCAGCAGTCGGGGGGAGGGGCGCGAGCAGTACTTC	TRBJ2-7	TRBD2	TRBV5-4	-
CASSQEGNTEAFF	TGTGCCAGCAGCCAAGAGGGGAACACTGAAGCTTTCTTT	TRBJ1-1	-	TRBV7-9	few
CASSQDSWTSGGAGIQYF	TGCGCCAGCAGCCAAGATAGTTGGACTAGCGGGGGGGCCGGCATTCAGTACTTC	TRBJ2-4	TRBD2	TRBV4-3	-
CAWSRQGSNFYSNQPQHF	TGTGCCTGGAGTAGACAGGGGTCAAATTTCTATAGCAATCAGCCCCAGCATTTT	TRBJ1-5	TRBD1	TRBV30	-
CASSVGTRVGETQYF	TGTGCCAGCAGCGTGGGCACTAGGGTAGGCGAGACCCAGTACTTC	TRBJ2-5	-	TRBV9	-
CASSAGTGGGETQYF	TGTGCCAGCAGTGCCGGGACAGGGGGTGGCGAGACCCAGTACTTC	TRBJ2-5	TRBD1	TRBV2	-
CASSPGQGGVQPQHF	TGTGCCAGCTCACCGGGACAGGGGGGCGTTCAGCCCCAGCATTTT	TRBJ1-5	TRBD1	TRBV18	-
CASSYTQGAVGYTF	TGTGCCAGCAGTTACACACAGGGGGCGGTGGGCTACACCTTC	TRBJ1-2	TRBD1	TRBV6-6	-
CASSLVGDQPQHF	TGTGCCAGCAGCTTAGTAGGGGATCAGCCCCAGCATTTT	TRBJ1-5	-	TRBV11-3	once
CASSLALWQYF	TGTGCCAGCAGCTTAGCTCTTTGGCAGTACTTC	TRBJ2-7	-	TRBV11-3	-
CASARQQTDTQYF	TGTGCCAGTGCTAGACAGCAAACAGATACGCAGTATTTT	TRBJ2-3	-	TRBV19	-
CASSPRRGDRVNNEQFF	TGTGCCAGCTCACCAAGGAGGGGGGACAGGGTCAACAATGAGCAGTTCTTC	TRBJ2-1	TRBD1	TRBV18	-
CASSFTVWDRDTDTQYF	TGTGCCAGCAGTTTTACCGTTTGGGACAGGGACACAGATACGCAGTATTTT	TRBJ2-3	TRBD1	TRBV28	-